The clone carrying this T cell receptor (beta chain) occurred a few times. Its antigen is unknown. This entry comes from a study of shared clonotypes between healthy human individuals. Study summary: The donor pool was made up of two women and three men aged 18 to 49. CD4 naive and CD4 memory each took three plates per donor, while CD8 naive took two and CD8 memory one. Study outcomes and limitations: An expected dependence of interdonor clonotype sharing on sequencing depth was noted.

Profiled with immunoSEQ multiplex PCR; TCRdb holds only in-frame clones, not every one. The sample contains about a million clones, under 80% of which appear only once. Adult Caucasians living in Nashville, Tennessee made up all of the donors. The CDR3 has 13 residues. Trimming stripped 2 bases from V and 4 bases from J, with 8 bases between. Germline values: CDR1 KGHSH, CDR2 LQKENI. Sequencing used memory CD4+ T cells sorted from blood. As to subset: CD45RA-negative fraction. The sequence derives from a man in his late teens or twenties in good health. The rearrangement links TRBV18 to TRBJ1-1; D is uncertain. The CDR3 loop is CASSPTEGTEAFF. The CDR3, as DNA: TGTGCCAGCTCACCAACGGAGGGCACTGAAGCTTTCTTT.